This TCR beta chain is drawn from a study of cytomegalovirus exposure and HLA in healthy donors. The study ran its PCR with 60 Vbeta and 13 Jbeta primers. Authors' analysis steps: Roughly 11 million shared chains were among the roughly 80 million unique TCR beta chains that a later analysis counted. Assay: immunoSEQ multiplex PCR; the TCRdb copy retains only in-frame clones and omits some. V and J calls and clone size are given by that table; D and trimming were obtained from the DNA. Of roughly 130,000 clones in the sample, about 62% were seen once. Germline values: CDR1 MGHRA, CDR2 YSYEKL. The CDR3 consists of 15 residues. V was pared by 6 bases and J by 2 bases, with 10 bases of the junction left unmatched.

The specimen was PBMCs. This TCR was recovered from a woman between 40 and 50 years old in good health and CMV-seropositive. The chain couples TRBV4-1 to TRBJ2-7; TRBD2 agrees at 7 bases. The CDR3 DNA reads TGCGCCAGCAGTTCCCGGGGGGACGGGGCCTACGAGCAGTACTTC. It specifies CASSSRGDGAYEQYF.